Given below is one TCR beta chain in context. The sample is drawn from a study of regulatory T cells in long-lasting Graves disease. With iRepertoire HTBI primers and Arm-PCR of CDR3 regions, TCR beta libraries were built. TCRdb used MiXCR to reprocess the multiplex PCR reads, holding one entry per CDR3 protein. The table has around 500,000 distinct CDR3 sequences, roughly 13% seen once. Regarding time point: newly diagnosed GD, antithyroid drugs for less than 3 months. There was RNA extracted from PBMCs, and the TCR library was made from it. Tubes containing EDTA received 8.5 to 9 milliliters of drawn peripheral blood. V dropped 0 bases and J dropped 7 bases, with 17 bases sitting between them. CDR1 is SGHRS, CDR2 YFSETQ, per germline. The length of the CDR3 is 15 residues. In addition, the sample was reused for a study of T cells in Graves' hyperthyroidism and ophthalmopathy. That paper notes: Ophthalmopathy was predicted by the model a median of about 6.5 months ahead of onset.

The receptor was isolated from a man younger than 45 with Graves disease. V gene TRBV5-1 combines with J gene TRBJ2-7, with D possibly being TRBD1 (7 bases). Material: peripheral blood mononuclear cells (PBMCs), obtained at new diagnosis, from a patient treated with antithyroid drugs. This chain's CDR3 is CASSLALEGAREQYF. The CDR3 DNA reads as TGCGCCAGCAGCTTGGCTCTGGAGGGGGCGCGTGAGCAGTACTTC.